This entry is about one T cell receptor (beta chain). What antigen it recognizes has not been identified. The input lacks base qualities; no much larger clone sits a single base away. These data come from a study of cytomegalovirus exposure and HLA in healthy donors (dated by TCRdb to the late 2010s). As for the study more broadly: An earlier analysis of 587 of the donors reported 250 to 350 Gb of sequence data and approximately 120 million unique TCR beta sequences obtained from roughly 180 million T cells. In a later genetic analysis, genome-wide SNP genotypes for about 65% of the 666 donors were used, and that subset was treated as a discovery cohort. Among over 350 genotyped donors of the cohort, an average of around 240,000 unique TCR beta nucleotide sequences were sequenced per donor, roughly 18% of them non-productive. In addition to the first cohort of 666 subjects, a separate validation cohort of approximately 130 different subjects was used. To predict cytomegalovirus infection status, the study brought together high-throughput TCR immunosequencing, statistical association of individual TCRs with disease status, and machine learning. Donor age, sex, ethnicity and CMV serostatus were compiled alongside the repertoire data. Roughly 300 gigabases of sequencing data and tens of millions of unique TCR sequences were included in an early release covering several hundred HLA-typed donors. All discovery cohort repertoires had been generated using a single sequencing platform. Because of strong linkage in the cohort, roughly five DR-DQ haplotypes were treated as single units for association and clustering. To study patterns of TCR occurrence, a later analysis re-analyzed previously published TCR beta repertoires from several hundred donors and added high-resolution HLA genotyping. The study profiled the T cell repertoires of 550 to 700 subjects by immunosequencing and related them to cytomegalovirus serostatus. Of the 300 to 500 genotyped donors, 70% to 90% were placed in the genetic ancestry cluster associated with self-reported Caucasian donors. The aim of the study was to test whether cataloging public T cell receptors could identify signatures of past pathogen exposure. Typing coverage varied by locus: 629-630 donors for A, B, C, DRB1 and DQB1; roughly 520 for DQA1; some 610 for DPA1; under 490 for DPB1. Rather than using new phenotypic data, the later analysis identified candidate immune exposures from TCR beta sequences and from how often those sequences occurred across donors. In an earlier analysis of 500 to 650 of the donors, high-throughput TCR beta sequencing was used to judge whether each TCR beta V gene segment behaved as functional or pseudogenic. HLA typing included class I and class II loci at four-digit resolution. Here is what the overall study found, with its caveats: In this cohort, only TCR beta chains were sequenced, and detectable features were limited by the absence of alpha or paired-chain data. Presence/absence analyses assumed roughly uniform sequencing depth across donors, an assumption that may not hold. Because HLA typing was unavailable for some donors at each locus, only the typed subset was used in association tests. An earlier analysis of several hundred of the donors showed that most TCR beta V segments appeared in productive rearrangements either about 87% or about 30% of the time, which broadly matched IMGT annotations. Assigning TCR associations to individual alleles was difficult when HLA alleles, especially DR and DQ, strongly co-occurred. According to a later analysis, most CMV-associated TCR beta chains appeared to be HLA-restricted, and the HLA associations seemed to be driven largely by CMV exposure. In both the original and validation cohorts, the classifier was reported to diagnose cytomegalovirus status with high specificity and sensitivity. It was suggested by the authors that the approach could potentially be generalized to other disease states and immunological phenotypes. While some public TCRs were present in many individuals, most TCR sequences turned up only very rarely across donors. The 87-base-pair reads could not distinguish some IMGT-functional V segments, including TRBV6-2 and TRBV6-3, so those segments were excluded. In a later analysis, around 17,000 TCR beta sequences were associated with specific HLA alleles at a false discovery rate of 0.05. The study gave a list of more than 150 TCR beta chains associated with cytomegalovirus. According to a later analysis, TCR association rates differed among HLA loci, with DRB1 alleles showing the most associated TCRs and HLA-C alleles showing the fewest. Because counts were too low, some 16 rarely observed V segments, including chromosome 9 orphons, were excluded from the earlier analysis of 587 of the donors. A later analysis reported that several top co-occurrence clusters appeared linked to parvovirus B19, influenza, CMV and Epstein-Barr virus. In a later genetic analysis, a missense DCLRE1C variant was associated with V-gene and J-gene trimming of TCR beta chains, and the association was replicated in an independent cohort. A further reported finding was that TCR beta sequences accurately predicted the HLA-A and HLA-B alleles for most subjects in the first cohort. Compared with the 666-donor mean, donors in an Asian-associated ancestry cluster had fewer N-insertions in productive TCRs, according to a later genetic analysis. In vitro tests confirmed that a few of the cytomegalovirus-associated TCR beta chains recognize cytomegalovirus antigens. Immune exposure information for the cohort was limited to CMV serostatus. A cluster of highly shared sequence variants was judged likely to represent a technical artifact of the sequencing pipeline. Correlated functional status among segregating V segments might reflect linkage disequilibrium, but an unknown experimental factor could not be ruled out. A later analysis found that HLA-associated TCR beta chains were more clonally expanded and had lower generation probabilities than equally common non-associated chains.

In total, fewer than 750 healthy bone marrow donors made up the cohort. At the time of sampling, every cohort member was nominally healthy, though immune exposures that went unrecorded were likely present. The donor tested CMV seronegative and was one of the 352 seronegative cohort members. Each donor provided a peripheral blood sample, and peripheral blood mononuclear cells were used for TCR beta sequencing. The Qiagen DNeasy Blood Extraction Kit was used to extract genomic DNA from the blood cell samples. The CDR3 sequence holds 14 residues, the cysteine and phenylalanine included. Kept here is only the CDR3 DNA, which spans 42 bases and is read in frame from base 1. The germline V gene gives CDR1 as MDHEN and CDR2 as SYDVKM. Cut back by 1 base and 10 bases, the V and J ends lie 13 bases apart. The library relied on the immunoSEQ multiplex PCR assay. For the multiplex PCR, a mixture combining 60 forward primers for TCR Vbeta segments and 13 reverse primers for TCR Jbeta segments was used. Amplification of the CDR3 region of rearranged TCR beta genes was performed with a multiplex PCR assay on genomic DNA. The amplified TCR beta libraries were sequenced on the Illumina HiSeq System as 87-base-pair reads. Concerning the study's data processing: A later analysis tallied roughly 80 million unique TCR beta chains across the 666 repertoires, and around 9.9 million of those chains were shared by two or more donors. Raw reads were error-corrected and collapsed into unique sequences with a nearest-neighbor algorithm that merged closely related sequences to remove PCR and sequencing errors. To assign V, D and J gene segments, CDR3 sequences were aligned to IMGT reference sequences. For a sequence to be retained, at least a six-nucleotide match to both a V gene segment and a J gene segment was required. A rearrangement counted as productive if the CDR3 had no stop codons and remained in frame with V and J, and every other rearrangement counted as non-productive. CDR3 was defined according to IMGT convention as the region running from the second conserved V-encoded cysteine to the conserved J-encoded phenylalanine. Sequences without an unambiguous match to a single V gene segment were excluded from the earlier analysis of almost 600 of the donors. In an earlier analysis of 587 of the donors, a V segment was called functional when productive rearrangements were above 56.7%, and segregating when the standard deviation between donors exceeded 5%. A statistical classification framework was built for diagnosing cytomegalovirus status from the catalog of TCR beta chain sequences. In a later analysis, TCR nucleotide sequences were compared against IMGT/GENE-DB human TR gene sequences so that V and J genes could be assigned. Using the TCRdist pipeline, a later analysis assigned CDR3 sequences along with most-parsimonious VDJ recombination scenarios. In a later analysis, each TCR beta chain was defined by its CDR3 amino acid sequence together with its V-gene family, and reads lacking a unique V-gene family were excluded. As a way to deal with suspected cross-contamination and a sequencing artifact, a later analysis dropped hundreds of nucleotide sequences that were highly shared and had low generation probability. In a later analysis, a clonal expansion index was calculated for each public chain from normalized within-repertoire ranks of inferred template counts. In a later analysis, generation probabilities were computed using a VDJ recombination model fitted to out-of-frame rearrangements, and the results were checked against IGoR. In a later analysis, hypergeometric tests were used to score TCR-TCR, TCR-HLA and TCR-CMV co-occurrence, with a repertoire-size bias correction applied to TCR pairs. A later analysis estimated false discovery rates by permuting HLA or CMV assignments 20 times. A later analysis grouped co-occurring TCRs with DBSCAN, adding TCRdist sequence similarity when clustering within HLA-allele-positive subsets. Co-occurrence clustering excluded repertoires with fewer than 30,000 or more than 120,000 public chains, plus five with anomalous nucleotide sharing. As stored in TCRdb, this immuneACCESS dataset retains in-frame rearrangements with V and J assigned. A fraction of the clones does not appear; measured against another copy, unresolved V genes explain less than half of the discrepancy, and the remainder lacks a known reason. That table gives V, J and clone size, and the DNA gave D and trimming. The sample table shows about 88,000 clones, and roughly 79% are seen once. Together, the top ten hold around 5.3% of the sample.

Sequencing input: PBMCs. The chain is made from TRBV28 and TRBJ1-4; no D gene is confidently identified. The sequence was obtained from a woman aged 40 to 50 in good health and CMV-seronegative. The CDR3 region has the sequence CASSLFRGDGKLFF. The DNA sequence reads TGTGCCAGCAGTTTATTCCGGGGTGACGGAAAACTGTTTTTT.